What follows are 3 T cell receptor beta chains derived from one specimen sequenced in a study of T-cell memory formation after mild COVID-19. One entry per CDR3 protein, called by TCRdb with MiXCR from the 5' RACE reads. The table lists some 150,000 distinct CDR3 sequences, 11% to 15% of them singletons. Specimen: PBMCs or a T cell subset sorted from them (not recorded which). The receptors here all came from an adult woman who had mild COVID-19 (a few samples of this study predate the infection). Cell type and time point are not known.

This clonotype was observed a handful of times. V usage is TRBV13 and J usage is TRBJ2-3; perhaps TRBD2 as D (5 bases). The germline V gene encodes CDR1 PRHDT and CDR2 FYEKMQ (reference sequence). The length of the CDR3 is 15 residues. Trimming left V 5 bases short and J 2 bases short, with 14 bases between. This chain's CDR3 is CASSPLAGITDTQYF. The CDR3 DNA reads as TGTGCCAGCAGCCCTCTGGCGGGCATCACAGATACGCAGTATTTT.

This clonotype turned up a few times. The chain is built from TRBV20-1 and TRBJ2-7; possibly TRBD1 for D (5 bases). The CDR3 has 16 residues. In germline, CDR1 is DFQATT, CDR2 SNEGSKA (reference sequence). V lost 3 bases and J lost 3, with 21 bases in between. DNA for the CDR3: TGCAGTGCTAGTCCTAAACAGGCCCATCGCATCTACGAGCAGTACTTC. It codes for CSASPKQAHRIYEQYF.

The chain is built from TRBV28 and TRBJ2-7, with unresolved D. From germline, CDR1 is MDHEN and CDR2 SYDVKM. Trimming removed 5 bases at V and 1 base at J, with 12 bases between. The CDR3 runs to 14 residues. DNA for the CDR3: TGTGCCAGCAGTAAGGGATCATATTCCTACGAGCAGTACTTC. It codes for CASSKGSYSYEQYF.